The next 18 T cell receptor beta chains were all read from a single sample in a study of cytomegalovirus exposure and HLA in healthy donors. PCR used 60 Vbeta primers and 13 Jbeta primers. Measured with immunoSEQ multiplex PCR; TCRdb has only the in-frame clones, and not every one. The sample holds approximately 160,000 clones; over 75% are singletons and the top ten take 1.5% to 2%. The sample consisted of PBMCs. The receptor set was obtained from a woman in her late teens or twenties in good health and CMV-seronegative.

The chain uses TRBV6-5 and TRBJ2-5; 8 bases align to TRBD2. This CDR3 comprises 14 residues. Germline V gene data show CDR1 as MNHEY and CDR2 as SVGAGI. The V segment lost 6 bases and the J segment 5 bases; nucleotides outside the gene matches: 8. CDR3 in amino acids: CASSPREGPETQYF. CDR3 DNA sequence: TGTGCCAGCAGCCCCCGGGAGGGCCCGGAGACCCAGTACTTC.

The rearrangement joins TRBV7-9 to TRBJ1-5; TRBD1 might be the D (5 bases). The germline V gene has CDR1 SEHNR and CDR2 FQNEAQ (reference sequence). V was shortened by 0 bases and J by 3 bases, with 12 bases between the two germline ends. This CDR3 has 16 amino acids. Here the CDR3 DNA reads TGTGCCAGCAGCTTAGCTGGGGCAGGGCACAATCAGCCCCAGCATTTT. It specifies CASSLAGAGHNQPQHF. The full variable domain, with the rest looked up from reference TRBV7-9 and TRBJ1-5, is DTGVSQNPRHKITKRGQNVTFRCDPISEHNRLYWYRQTLGQGPEFLTYFQNEAQLEKSRLLSDRFSAERPKGSFSTLEIQRTEQGDSAMYLCASSLAGAGHNQPQHFGDGTRLSIL.

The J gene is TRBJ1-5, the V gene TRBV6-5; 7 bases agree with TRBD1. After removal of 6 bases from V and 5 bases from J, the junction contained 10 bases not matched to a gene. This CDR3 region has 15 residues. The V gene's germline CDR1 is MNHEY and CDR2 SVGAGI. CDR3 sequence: CASSRLRGPDQPQHF. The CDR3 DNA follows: TGTGCCAGCAGCCGACTTAGGGGGCCCGATCAGCCCCAGCATTTT.

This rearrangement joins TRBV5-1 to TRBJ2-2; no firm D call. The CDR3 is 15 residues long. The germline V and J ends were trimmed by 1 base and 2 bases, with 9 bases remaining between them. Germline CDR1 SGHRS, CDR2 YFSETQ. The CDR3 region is CASSLNLGNTGELFF. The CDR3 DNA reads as TGCGCCAGCAGCTTGAACCTAGGAAACACCGGGGAGCTGTTTTTT.

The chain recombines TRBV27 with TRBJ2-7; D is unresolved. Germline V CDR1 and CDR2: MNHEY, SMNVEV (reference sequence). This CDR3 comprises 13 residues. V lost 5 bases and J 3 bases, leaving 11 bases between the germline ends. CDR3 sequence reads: CASSEVLGYEQYF. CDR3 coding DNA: TGTGCCAGCAGTGAGGTGTTGGGCTACGAGCAGTACTTC.

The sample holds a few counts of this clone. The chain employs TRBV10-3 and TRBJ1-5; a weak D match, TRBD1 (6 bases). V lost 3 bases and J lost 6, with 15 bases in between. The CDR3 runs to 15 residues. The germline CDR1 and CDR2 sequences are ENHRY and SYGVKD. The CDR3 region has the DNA TGTGCCATCAGTGACCATACGGGGGGCGGTCAGCCCCAGCATTTT. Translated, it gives CAISDHTGGGQPQHF.

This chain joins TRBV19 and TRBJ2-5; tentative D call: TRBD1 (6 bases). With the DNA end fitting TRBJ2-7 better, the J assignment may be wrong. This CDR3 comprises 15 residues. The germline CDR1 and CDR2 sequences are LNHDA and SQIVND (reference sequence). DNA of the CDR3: TGTGCCAGTAGCCCTGCACGGACAGTCGCCTACGAGCAGTACTTC. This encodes CASSPARTVAYEQYF.

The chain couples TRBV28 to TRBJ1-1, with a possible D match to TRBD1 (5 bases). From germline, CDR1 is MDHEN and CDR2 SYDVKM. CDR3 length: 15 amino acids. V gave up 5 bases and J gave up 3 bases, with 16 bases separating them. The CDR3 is CASSTGGVPDTEAFF. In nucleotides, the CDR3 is TGTGCCAGCAGTACCGGGGGGGTTCCTGACACTGAAGCTTTCTTT.

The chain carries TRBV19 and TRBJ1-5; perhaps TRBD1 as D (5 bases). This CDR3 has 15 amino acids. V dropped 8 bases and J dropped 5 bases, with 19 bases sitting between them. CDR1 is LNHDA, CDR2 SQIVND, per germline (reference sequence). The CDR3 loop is CASGTGQGGDQPQHF. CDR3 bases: TGTGCCAGTGGAACGGGCCAGGGAGGCGATCAGCCCCAGCATTTT.

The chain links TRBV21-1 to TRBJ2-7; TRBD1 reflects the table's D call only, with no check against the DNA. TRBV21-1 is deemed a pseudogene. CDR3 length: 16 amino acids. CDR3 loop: CASSPRPGQGLSEQYF. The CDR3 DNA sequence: TGTGCCAGCAGCCCACGACCGGGACAGGGGTTGTCCGAGCAGTACTTC.

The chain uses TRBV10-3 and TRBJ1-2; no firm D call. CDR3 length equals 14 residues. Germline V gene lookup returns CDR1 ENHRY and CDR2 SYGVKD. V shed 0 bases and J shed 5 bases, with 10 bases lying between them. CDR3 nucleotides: TGTGCCATCAGTGAGTCCGAGCGTGGGTATGGCTACACCTTC. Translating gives CAISESERGYGYTF.

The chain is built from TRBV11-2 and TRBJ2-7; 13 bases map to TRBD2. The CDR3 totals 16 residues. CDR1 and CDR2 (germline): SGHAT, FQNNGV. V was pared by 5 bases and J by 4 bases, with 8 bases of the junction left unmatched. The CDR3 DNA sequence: TGTGCCAGCAGCACCGGGACTAGCGGGGACTATTACGAGCAGTACTTC. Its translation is CASSTGTSGDYYEQYF.

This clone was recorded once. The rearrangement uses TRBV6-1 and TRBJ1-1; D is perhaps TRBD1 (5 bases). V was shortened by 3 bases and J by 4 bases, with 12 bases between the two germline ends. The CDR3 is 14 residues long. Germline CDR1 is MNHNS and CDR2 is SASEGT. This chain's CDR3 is CASSEDPGGTEAFF. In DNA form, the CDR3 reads TGTGCCAGCAGTGAGGACCCCGGGGGCACTGAAGCTTTCTTT.

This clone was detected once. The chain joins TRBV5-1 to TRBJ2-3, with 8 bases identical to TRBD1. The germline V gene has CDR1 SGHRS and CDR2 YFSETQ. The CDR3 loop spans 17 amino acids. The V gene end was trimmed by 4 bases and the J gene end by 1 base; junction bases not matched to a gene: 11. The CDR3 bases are TGCGCCAGCAGCCCGCCGGACAGGGCGTGGCGCACAGATACGCAGTATTTT. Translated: CASSPPDRAWRTDTQYF.

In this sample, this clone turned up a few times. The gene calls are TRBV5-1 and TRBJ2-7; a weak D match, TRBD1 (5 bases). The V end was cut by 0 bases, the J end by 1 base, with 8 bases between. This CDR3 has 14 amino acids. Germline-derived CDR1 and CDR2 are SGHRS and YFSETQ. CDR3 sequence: CASSLGQISYEQYF. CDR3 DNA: TGCGCCAGCAGCTTGGGACAGATTTCCTACGAGCAGTACTTC.

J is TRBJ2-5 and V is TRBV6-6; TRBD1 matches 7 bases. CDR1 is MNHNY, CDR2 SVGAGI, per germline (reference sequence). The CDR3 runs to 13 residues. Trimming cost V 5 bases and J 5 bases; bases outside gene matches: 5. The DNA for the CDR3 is TGTGCCAGCAGTCCGGGACAGATGGAGACCCAGTACTTC. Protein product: CASSPGQMETQYF.

The CDR3 spells CASSDNPSTGTVYQPQHF. The CDR3 bases are TGTGCCAGCAGTGATAATCCCTCGACCGGGACAGTCTATCAGCCCCAGCATTTT. The genes are TRBV6-1 and TRBJ1-5; 7 bases align to TRBD1. Per the germline V gene, CDR1 is MNHNS and CDR2 is SASEGT. The V gene end was trimmed by 3 bases and the J gene end by 5 bases; junction bases not matched to a gene: 16. The CDR3 has 18 residues.

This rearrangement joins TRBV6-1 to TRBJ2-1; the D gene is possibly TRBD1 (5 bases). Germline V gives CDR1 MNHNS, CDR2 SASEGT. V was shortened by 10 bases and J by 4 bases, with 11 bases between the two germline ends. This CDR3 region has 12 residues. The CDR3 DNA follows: TGTGCCATTAATAAGGGGTACAATGAGCAGTTCTTC. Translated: CAINKGYNEQFF.